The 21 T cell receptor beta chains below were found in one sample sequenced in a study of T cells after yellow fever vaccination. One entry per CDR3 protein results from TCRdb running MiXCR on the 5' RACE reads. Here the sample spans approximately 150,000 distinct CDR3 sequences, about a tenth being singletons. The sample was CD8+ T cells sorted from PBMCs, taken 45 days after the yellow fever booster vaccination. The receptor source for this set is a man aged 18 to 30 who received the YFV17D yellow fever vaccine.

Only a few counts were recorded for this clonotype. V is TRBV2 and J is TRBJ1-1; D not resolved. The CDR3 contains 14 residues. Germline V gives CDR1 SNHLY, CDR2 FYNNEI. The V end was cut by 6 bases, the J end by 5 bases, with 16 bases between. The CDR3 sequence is CASSGTEWGTEAFF. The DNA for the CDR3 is TGTGCCAGCAGCGGAACGGAGTGGGGAACTGAAGCTTTCTTT.

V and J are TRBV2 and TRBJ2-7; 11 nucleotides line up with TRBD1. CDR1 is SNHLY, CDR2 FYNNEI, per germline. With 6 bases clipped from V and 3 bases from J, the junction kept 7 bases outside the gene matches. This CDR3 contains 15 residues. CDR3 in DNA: TGTGCCAGCAGGACTCTGGGGACAGGGGGCTACGAGCAGTACTTC. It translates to CASRTLGTGGYEQYF.

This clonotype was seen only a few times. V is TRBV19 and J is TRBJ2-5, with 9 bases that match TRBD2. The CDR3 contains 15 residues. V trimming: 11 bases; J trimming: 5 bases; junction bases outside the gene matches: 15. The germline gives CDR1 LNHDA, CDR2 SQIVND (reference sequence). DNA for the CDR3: TGTGCCCCCAGGGGAATAGCGGGGGCCTCGGAGACCCAGTACTTC. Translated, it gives CAPRGIAGASETQYF.

CDR3 loop: CASSPLPREVDEKLFF. The CDR3 nucleotides are TGTGCCAGCTCACCACTTCCCAGGGAGGTTGATGAAAAACTGTTTTTT. The V call is TRBV18, the J call TRBJ1-4, with D perhaps matching TRBD1 (5 bases). Germline assignment: CDR1 KGHSH and CDR2 LQKENI. The germline V and J ends were trimmed by 1 base and 6 bases, with 15 bases remaining between them. CDR3 length: 16 residues. Together with reference TRBV18 and TRBJ1-4, the CDR3 gives the full variable domain: NAGVMQNPRHLVRRRGQEARLRCSPMKGHSHVYWYRQLPEEGLKFMVYLQKENIIDESGMPKERFSAEFPKEGPSILRIQQVVRGDSAAYFCASSPLPREVDEKLFFGSGTQLSVL.

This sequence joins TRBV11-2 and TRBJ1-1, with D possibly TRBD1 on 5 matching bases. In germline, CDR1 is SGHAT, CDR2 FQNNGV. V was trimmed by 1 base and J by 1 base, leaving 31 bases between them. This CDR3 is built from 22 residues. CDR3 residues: CASSLVRPGTPKTYLKNTEAFF. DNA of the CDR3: TGTGCCAGCAGCTTAGTTCGTCCCGGGACCCCAAAAACCTACCTTAAGAACACTGAAGCTTTCTTT.

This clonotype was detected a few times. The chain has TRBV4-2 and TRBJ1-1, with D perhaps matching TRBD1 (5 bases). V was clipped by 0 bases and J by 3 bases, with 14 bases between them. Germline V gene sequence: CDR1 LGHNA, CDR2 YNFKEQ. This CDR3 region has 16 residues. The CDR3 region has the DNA TGTGCCAGCAGCCAAGATCCGGCCAGGGACGACACTGAAGCTTTCTTT. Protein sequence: CASSQDPARDDTEAFF.

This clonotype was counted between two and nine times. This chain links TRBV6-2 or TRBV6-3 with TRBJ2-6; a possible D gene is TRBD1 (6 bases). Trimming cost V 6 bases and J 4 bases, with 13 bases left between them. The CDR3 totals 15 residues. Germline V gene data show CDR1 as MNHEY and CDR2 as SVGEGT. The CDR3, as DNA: TGTGCCAGCAGGCTTACAGGGTCCGGGGCCAACGTCCTGACTTTC. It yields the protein CASRLTGSGANVLTF.

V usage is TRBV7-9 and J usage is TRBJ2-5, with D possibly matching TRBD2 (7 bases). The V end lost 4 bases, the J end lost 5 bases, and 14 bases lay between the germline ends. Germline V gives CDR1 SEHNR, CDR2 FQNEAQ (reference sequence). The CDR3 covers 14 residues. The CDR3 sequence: CASSSPGGGETQYF. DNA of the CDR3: TGTGCCAGCAGCTCACCGGGGGGCGGCGAGACCCAGTACTTC.

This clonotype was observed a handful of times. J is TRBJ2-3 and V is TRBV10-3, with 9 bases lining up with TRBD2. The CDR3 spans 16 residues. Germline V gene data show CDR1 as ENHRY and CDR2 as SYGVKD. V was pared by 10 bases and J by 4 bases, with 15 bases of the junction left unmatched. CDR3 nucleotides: TGTGCCACCGAAAAGGGACTAGCAGCACGTCCAGATACGCAGTATTTT. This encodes CATEKGLAARPDTQYF.

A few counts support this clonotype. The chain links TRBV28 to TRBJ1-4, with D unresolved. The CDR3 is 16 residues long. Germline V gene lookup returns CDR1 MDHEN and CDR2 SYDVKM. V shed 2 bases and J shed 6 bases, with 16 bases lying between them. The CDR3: CASSLSGPRVHEKLFF. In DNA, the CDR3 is TGTGCCAGCAGTTTAAGTGGCCCCCGGGTACATGAAAAACTGTTTTTT.

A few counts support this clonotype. The CDR3 DNA reads TGTGCCAGCAGCTTAGTCTCGGCCGGCTTTTATGGCTACACCTTC. This gives the protein CASSLVSAGFYGYTF. The J gene is TRBJ1-2, the V gene TRBV7-9, with unresolved D. This CDR3 region has 15 residues. Germline-derived CDR1 and CDR2 are SEHNR and FQNEAQ (reference sequence). V was shortened by 1 base and J by 5 bases, with 14 bases between the two germline ends. Variable domain in full (rest from reference TRBV7-9 and TRBJ1-2): DTGVSQNPRHKITKRGQNVTFRCDPISEHNRLYWYRQTLGQGPEFLTYFQNEAQLEKSRLLSDRFSAERPKGSFSTLEIQRTEQGDSAMYLCASSLVSAGFYGYTFGSGTRLTVV.

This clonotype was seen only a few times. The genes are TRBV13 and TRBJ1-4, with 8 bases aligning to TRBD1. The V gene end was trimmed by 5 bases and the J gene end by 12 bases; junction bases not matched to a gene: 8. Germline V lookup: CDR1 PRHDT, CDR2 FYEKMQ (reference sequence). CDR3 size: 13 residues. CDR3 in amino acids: CASSPGQGRELFF. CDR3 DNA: TGTGCCAGCAGCCCCGGACAGGGTCGGGAACTGTTTTTT.

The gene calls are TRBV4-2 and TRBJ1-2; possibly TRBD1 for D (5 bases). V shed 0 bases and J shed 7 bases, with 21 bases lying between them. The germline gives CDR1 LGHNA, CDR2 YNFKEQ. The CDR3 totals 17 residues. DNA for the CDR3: TGTGCCAGCAGCCAAGAAAGGTTATCGGTGGGGCCCGGTGGCTACACCTTC. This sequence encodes CASSQERLSVGPGGYTF.

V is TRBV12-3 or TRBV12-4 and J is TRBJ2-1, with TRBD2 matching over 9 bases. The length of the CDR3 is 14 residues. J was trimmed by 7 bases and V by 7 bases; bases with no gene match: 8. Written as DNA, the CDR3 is TGTGCCAGCACCCTTAGCGGGGGATTGAATGAGCAGTTCTTC. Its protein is CASTLSGGLNEQFF.

The CDR3 protein is CASSAFGSDTQYF. CDR3 in DNA: TGTGCCAGCAGCGCCTTTGGGTCAGATACGCAGTATTTT. The V call is TRBV2, the J call TRBJ2-3; D remains ambiguous. Germline CDR1 is SNHLY and CDR2 is FYNNEI. The CDR3 runs to 13 residues. Trimming pared 6 bases from V and 4 bases from J, leaving 11 bases between.

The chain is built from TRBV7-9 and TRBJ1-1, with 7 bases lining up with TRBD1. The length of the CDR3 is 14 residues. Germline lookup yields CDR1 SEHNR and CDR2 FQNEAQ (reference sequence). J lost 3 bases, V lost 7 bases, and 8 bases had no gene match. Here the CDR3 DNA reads TGTGCCAGCACCGAGGAGGGGGCGGACACTGAAGCTTTCTTT. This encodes CASTEEGADTEAFF.

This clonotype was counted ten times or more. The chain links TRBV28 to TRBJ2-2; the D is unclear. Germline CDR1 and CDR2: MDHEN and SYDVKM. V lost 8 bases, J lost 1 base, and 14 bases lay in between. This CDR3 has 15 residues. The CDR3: CASARIRVNTGELFF. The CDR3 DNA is TGTGCCAGCGCCAGGATCCGGGTGAACACCGGGGAGCTGTTTTTT.

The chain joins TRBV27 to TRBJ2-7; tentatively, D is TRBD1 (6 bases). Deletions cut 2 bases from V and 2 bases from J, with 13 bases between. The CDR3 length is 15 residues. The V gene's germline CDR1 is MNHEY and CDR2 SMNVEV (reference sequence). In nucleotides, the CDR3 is TGTGCCAGCAGTTTAAGACAGGACTCTCCCTACGAGCAGTACGTC. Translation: CASSLRQDSPYEQYV.

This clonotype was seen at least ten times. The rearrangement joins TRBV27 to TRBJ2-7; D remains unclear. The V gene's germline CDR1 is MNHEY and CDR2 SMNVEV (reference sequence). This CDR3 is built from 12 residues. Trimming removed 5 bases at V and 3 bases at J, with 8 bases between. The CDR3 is CASSGPYYEQYF. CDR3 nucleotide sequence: TGTGCCAGCAGTGGGCCCTACTACGAGCAGTACTTC.

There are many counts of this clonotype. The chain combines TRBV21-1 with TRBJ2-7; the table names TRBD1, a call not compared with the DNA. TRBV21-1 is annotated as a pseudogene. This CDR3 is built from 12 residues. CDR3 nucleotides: TGTGCCAGCACAGGGGGGTGCTACGAGCAGTACTTC. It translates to CASTGGCYEQYF.

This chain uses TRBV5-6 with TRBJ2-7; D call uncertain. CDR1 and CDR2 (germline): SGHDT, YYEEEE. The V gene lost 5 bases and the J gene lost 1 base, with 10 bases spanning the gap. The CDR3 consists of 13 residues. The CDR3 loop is CASSDWTSYEQYV. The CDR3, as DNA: TGTGCCAGCAGTGACTGGACGTCCTACGAGCAGTACGTC.